This T cell receptor beta chain was obtained from a study of T cell repertoires in cytomegalovirus infection (dated by TCRdb to about 2019). With respect to the entire study: The peptide stimulations were aimed at well-studied HLA-B-restricted epitopes as well as recently identified HLA-C-restricted CMV epitopes, whose presentation resists viral immunomodulation. Because public TCR beta signatures pointed to carriage of CMV infection together with the matching HLA type, the HLA type of each donor mattered for the analysis.

What the study reported, not specific to this receptor: The ex vivo response was dominated by HLA-C-restricted CMV-specific TCR beta clonotypes, and the single most frequent clonotype in two of eight donors was supplied by these HLA-C-restricted clonotypes. In both this cohort and an independent roughly 350-donor cohort, the cumulative frequency of public TCR beta family members distinguished carriers of CMV infection plus the relevant HLA type.

Instrument used: Illumina HiSeq 1500. TCRdb ran its own pipeline on the public reads, namely fastp trimming at Q25 and MiXCR clone calling, and kept in-frame beta chains. CDR3 protein duplicates are merged, each entry listing the most common genes and DNA. For this sample the table gives some 270,000 distinct CDR3 sequences, of which 20% to 25% were detected only once. Jointly, the top ten make up roughly a fifth of the sample. This clonotype was observed at least ten times. The antigen this receptor binds is unknown. No qualities accompany the bases; no much larger clone lies one base away. In the paper's terms, the treatment or condition label means: in vitro stimulation with specific CMV peptide epitopes to enrich CMV-specific T cells. The specimen comprised cultured PBMCs, sampled from culture after CMV antigen stimulation. This sequence originates from a human donor in good health (CMV status not recorded). Some clones in this sample may be carry-over from other donors' samples.

The CDR3 reads as follows: CASSPLDFAYEQYF. The bases read TGTGCCAGCTCACCATTAGATTTTGCCTACGAGCAGTACTTC. The chain is made from TRBV18 and TRBJ2-7; confidence is insufficient to name the D gene. Trimming takes 2 bases from V and 2 bases from J, and the germline ends sit 10 bases apart. Taken from the germline V gene, the CDR1 and CDR2 loops are KGHSH and LQKENI. Measured from the cysteine to the phenylalanine, the CDR3 is 14 residues long. The DNA shown is the 42-base CDR3, in frame from base 1.